This is a list of T cell receptor beta chains from one sample in a study of CD8+ T cells in alopecia areata. The table came from immunoSEQ multiplex PCR; TCRdb's copy has only in-frame clones and leaves some out. Of roughly 180,000 clones in the sample, 45% to 60% were seen once. Sequenced material: CD8+ T cells sorted from blood, taken around week 52, from a patient treated with tofacitinib. Receptors originate from a human donor with alopecia areata. CDR3s include the opening cysteine and the closing phenylalanine or tryptophan. The D gene is left open where the match is weak. Size tells how often a clone was seen (once, few, many) or the class of an expanded clone, and some rows leave it out.

j_call | d_call | clone_size | v_call | cdr3_nt | cdr3_aa
TRBJ1-1 | TRBD1 | . | TRBV7-2 | TGTGCCAGCAGCTTAAAGACAGGGGGCGGTGAAGCTTTCTTT | CASSLKTGGGEAFF
TRBJ1-2 | . | . | TRBV30 | TGTGCCTGGAGTGCCGAGAGAGTCGACACCTTC | CAWSAERVDTF
TRBJ2-7 | TRBD1 | few | TRBV10-3 | TGTGCCATCAGTGAGAGCGGGACAGGGGGTGAGCAGTACTTC | CAISESGTGGEQYF
TRBJ2-7 | TRBD2 | few | TRBV30 | TGTGCCTGGAGCCTAGCGGAAGAGCAGTACTTC | CAWSLAEEQYF
TRBJ2-5 | . | . | TRBV5-1 | TGCGCCAGCAGCCCAATACTCCCCCAAGAGACCCAGTACTTC | CASSPILPQETQYF
TRBJ2-7 | TRBD1 | . | TRBV13 | TGTGCCAGCAGCTTAGGCGGGACAGGGACCGAGCAGTACTTC | CASSLGGTGTEQYF
TRBJ2-5 | TRBD1 | few | TRBV30 | TGTGCCTGGGGAACCGGGACAGGGATCGAGACCCAGTACTTC | CAWGTGTGIETQYF
TRBJ1-5 | TRBD1 | . | TRBV2 | TGTGCCAGCAGTGAAGATGGAATGGCGGACAGGGTCTCGGGCAATCAGCCCCAGCATTTT | CASSEDGMADRVSGNQPQHF
TRBJ2-1 | TRBD1 | . | TRBV18 | TGTGCCAGCTCACTTATTCCGACAGGGGCCGGCAATGAGCAGTTCTTC | CASSLIPTGAGNEQFF
TRBJ2-7 | TRBD2 | few | TRBV10-3 | TGTGCCATCAGTGCGACGGGGGGATCCTACGAGCAGTACTTC | CAISATGGSYEQYF
TRBJ2-7 | . | . | TRBV7-2 | TGTGCCAGCAGCAGGGGAGGGACATCCTACGAGCAGTACTTC | CASSRGGTSYEQYF
TRBJ1-6 | . | . | TRBV13 | TGTGCCAGCAGCTTGGGGGTGGGGCATTCACCCCTCCACTTT | CASSLGVGHSPLHF
TRBJ1-5 | TRBD1 | . | TRBV30 | TGTGCCTGGAGCGGGGACAGCCGAGCTCAGCCCCAGCATTTT | CAWSGDSRAQPQHF
TRBJ1-5 | TRBD1 | few | TRBV30 | TGTGCCTGGACCCCCCGGGACAGCCCCAATCAGCCCCAGCATTTT | CAWTPRDSPNQPQHF
TRBJ2-7 | . | few | TRBV30 | TGTGCCTGGAGTGTAGTTTCGCAGGCCTACGAGCAGTACTTC | CAWSVVSQAYEQYF
TRBJ2-3 | . | . | TRBV30 | TGTGCCTGGAGTGATGCGGGCACAGATACGCAGTATTTT | CAWSDAGTDTQYF
TRBJ2-7 | TRBD2 | . | TRBV7-9 | TGTGCCAGCAGCCAGCGGACTAGCGGGGGCCCTCTGGGTGAGCAGTACTTC | CASSQRTSGGPLGEQYF
TRBJ2-5 | TRBD2 | . | TRBV7-6 | TGTGCCAGCAGCCCAAGCGGGGGGTTTCAGACCCAGTACTTC | CASSPSGGFQTQYF
TRBJ2-2 | . | . | TRBV6-5 | TGTGCCAGCAGTTGGCAGGGAGACACCGGGGAGCTGTTTTTT | CASSWQGDTGELFF
TRBJ1-5 | . | . | TRBV30 | TGTGCCCTCCGTCTCGGACAGCCAACTTCTAACAATCAGCCCCAGCATTTT | CALRLGQPTSNNQPQHF
TRBJ2-6 | . | . | TRBV5-1 | TGCGCCAGCAGCTTGGCCTCCAGGGCTGGGGCCAACGTCCTGACTTTC | CASSLASRAGANVLTF
TRBJ2-5 | TRBD1 | few | TRBV19 | TGTGCCAGTAGTATCGCCCAGGGGGTCCAAGAGACCCAGTACTTC | CASSIAQGVQETQYF
TRBJ1-6 | . | . | TRBV25-1 | TGTGCCAGCAGTGAAGCAAGGGGCGATAATTCACCCCTCCACTTT | CASSEARGDNSPLHF
TRBJ2-2 | . | . | TRBV9 | TGTGCCAGCAGCGTAGCTTCAGGCGGGGAGCTGTTTTTT | CASSVASGGELFF
TRBJ1-1 | TRBD1 | few | TRBV10-3 | TGTGCCATCAGAGACCCCGACAGGGGGTATTTTGAAGCTTTCTTT | CAIRDPDRGYFEAFF
TRBJ2-7 | TRBD1 | . | TRBV2 | TGTGCCAGCAGGGACAGGAGGTACGAGCAGTACTTC | CASRDRRYEQYF
TRBJ2-2 | . | once | TRBV4-1 | TGCGCCAGCAGCCAAGAGGGCAGGGGTACCGGGGAGCTGTTTTTT | CASSQEGRGTGELFF
TRBJ1-1 | . | once | TRBV25-1 | TGTGCCAGCAGTGAATATAACAGGGAAACTGAAGCTTTCTTT | CASSEYNRETEAFF
TRBJ2-3 | TRBD2 | . | TRBV6-5 | TGTGCCAGCAGAATCGGGGGGTTCTTCACAGATACGCAGTATTTT | CASRIGGFFTDTQYF
TRBJ2-4 | . | few | TRBV27 | TGTGCCAGCAGCGAAAGACTAGCCAAAAACATTCAGTACTTC | CASSERLAKNIQYF
TRBJ2-1 | TRBD2 | once | TRBV19 | TGTGCCAGTAGTGCTAGCGGGCGTAATGAGCAGTTCTTC | CASSASGRNEQFF
TRBJ1-1 | . | . | TRBV27 | TGTGCCAGCAGTTTTTCCCACCGTTACGACCCAGTGGCTTTCTTT | CASSFSHRYDPVAFF
TRBJ2-3 | . | . | TRBV6-4 | TGTGCCAGCAGTGACTCCGCCACAGATACGCAGTATTTT | CASSDSATDTQYF
TRBJ1-1 | . | few | TRBV27 | TGTGCCAGCGGGTCGGGGGCCGGGTGGGCAGCTTTCTTT | CASGSGAGWAAFF